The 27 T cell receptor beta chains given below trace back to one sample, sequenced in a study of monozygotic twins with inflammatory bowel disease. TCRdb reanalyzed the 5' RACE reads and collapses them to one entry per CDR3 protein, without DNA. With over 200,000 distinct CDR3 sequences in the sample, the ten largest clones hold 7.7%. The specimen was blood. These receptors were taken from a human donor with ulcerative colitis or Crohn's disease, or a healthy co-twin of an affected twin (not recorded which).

CDR3 residues: CASNSPGESYNEQFF. This chain uses TRBV28 with TRBJ2-1; as DNA is missing, the TRBD1 call by TCRdb cannot be tested. CDR1 is MDHEN, CDR2 SYDVKM, per germline. This CDR3 has 15 residues.

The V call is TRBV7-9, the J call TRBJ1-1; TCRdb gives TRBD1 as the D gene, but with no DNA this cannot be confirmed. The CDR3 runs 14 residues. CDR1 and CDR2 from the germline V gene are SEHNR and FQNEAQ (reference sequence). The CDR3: CASSLDPGGTEAFF.

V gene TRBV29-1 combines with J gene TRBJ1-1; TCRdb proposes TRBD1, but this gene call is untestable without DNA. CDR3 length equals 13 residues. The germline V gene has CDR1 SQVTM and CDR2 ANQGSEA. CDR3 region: CSVYGQGATEAFF.

The CDR3 is CSARGTSGGPSVGGEQFF. The rearrangement joins TRBV20-1 to TRBJ2-1; TCRdb selects TRBD2, and the lack of DNA leaves this call unchecked. Germline CDR1 DFQATT, CDR2 SNEGSKA (reference sequence). This CDR3 is built from 18 residues.

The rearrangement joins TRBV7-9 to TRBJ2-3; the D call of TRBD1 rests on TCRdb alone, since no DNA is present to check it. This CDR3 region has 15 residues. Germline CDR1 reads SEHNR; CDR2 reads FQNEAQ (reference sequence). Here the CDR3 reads CASSFRDSHTDTQYF.

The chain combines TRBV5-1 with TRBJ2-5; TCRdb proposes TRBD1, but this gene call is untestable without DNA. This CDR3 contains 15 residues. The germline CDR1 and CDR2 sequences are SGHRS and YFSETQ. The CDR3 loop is CASSLGQGGKETQYF.

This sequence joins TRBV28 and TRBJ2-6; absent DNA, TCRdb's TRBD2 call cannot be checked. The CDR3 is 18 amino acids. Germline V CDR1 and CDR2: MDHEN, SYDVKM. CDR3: CASSLLTSGGSGANVLTF. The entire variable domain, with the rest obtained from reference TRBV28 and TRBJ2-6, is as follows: DVKVTQSSRYLVKRTGEKVFLECVQDMDHENMFWYRQDPGLGLRLIYFSYDVKMKEKGDIPEGYSVSREKKERFSLILESASTNQTSMYLCASSLLTSGGSGANVLTFGAGSRLTVL.

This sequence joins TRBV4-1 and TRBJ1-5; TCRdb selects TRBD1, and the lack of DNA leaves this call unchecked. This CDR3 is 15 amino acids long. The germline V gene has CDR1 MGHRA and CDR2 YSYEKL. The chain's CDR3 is CASSQVDRSNQPQHF.

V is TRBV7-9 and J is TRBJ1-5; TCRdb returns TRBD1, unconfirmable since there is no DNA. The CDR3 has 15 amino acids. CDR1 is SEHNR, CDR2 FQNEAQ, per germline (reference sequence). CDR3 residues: CASSFGLGGNQPQHF.

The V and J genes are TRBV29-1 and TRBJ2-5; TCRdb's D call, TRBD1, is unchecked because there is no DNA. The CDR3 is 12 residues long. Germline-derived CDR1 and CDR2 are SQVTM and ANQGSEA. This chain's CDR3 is CSVGQGQETQYF. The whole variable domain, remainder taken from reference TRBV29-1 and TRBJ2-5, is SAVISQKPSRDICQRGTSLTIQCQVDSQVTMMFWYRQQPGQSLTLIATANQGSEATYESGFVIDKFPISRPNLTFSTLTVSNMSPEDSSIYLCSVGQGQETQYFGPGTRLLVL.

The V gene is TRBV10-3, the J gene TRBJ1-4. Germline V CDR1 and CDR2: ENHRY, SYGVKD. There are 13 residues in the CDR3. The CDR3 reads CAISERGYEKLFF.

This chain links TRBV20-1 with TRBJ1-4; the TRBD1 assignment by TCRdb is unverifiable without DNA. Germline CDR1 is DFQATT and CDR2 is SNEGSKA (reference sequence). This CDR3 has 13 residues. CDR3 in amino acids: CSASEGPNEKLFF.

The CDR3 loop is CASSHGQGYTDTQYF. The chain joins TRBV7-9 to TRBJ2-3; the TRBD1 assignment by TCRdb is unverifiable without DNA. Germline assignment: CDR1 SEHNR and CDR2 FQNEAQ (reference sequence). The CDR3 loop spans 15 amino acids.

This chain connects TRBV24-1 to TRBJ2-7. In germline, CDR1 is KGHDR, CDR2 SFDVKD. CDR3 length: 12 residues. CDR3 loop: CATSDYLGEQYF.

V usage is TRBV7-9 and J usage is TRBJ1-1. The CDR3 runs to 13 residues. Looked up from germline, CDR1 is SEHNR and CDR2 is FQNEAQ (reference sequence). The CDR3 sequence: CASSLPAGAEAFF.

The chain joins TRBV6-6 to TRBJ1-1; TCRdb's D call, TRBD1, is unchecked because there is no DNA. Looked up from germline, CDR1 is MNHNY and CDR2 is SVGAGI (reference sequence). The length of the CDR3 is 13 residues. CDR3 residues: CASSYSPGGRTFF.

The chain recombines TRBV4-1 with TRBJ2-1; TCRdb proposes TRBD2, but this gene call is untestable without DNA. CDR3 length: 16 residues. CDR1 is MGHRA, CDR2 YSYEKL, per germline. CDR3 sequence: CASSPTGASGYNEQFF.

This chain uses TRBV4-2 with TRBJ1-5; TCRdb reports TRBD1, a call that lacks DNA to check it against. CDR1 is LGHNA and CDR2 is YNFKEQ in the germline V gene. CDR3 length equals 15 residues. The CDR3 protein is CASSQDRGINQPQHF.

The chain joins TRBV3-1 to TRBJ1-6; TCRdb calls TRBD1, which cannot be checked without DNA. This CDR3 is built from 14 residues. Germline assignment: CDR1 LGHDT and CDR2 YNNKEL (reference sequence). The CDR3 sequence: CASSQVGGNSPLHF.

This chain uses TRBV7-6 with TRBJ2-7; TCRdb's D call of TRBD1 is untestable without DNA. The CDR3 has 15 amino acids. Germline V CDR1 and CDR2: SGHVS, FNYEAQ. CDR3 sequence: CASSQDRGFSYEQYF.

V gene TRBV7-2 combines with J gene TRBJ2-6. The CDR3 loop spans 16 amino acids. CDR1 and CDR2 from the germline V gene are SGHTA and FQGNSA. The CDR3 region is CASSFFQVTGANVLTF. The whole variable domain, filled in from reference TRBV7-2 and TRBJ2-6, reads GAGVSQSPSNKVTEKGKDVELRCDPISGHTALYWYRQSLGQGLEFLIYFQGNSAPDKSGLPSDRFSAERTGGSVSTLTIQRTQQEDSAVYLCASSFFQVTGANVLTFGAGSRLTVL.

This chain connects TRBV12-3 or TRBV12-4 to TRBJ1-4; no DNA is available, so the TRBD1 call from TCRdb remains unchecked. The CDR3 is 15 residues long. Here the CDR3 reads CASSFGAGLFEKLFF.

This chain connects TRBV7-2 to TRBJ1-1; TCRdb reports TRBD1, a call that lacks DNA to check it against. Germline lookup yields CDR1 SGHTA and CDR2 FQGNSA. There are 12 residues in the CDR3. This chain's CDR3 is CASSPTGMEAFF.

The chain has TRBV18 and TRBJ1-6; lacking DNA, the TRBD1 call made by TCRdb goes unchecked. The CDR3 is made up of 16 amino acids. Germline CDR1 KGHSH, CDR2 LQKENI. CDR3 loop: CASSPNGQGNNSPLHF.

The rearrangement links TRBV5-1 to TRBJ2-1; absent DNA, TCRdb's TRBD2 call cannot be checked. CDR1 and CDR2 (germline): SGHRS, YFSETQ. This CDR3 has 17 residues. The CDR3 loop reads CASSSGTSGGGLNEQFF.

This CDR3 is CSARAPKEKLFF. The chain uses TRBV20-1 and TRBJ1-4. This CDR3 contains 12 residues. The V gene's germline CDR1 is DFQATT and CDR2 SNEGSKA (reference sequence).

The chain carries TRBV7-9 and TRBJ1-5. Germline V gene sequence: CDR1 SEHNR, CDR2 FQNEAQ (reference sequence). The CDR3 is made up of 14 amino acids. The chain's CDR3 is CASSGGGIYQPQHF.